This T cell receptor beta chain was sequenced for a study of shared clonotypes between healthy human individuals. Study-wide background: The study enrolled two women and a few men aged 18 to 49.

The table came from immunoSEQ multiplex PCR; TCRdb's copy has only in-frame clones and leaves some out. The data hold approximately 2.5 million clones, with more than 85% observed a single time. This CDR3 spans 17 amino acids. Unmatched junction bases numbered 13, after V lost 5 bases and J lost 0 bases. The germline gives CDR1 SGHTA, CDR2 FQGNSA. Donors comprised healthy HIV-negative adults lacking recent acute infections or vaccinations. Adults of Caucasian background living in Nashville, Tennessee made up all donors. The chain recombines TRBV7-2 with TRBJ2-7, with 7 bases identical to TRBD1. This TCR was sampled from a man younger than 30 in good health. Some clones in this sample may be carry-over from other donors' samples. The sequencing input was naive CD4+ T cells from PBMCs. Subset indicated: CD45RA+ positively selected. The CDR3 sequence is CASSRDRAGDSSYEQYF. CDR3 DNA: TGTGCCAGCAGCCGCGACAGGGCAGGTGACAGCTCCTACGAGCAGTACTTC. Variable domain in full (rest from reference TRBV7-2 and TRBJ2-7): GAGVSQSPSNKVTEKGKDVELRCDPISGHTALYWYRQSLGQGLEFLIYFQGNSAPDKSGLPSDRFSAERTGGSVSTLTIQRTQQEDSAVYLCASSRDRAGDSSYEQYFGPGTRLTVT.